In this sample, the clone carrying this TCR beta chain turned up a few times. Antigen specificity is unknown. The data are from a study of CD8 T cells in ankylosing spondylitis. Notes on the study in general: Earlier work had already found some motif variants in reactive arthritis synovial fluid and blood.

In making TCR beta libraries, quantitative 5'-RACE with molecular barcodes was used. TCRdb redid the calling of the 5' RACE reads with MiXCR, one entry per CDR3 protein. The sample has 30,000 to 45,000 distinct CDR3 sequences; 16% are singletons. This CDR3 is built from 15 residues. The V gene lost 4 bases and the J gene lost 4 bases, with 13 bases spanning the gap. Germline lookup yields CDR1 LNHDA and CDR2 SQIVND (reference sequence). The chain joins TRBV19 to TRBJ2-2; tentative D call: TRBD2 (5 bases). The TCR was taken from a male donor with ankylosing spondylitis or in good health (not recorded which). Sequencing used blood. CDR3 residues: CASSTIASVTGELFF. The CDR3 DNA is TGTGCCAGTAGTACTATAGCGTCGGTCACCGGGGAGCTGTTTTTT.